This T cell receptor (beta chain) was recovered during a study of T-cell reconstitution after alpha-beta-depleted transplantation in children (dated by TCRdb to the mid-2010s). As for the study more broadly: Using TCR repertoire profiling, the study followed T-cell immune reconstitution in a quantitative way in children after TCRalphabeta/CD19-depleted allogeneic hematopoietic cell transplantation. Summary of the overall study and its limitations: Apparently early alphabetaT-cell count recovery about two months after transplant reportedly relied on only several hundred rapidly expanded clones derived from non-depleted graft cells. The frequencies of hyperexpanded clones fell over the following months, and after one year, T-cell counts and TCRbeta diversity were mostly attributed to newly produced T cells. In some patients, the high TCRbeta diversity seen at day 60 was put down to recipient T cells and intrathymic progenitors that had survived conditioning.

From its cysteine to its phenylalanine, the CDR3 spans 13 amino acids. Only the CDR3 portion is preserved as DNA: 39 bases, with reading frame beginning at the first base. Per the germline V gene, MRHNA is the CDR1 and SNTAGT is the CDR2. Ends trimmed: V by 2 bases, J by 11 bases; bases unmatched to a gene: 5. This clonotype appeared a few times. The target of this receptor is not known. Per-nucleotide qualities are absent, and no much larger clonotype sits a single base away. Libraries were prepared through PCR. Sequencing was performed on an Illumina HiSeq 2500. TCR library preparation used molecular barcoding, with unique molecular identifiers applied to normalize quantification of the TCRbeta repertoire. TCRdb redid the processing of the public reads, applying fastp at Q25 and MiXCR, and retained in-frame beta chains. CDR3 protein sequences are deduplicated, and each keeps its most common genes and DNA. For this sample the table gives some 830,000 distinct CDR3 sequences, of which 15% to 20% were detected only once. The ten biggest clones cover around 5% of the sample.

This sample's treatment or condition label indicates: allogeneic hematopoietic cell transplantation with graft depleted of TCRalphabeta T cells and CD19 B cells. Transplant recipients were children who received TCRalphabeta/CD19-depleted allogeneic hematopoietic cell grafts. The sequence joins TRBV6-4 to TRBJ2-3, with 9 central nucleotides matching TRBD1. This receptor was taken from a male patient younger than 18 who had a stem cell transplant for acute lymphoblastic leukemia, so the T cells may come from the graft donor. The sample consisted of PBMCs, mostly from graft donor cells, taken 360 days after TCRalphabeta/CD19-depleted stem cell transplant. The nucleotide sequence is TGTGCCAGCAGTGACGCCGGACAGGGGTGGCAGTATTTT. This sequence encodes CASSDAGQGWQYF.